Listed below are T cell receptor beta chains from one sample, sequenced in a study of T cells in localized non-small cell lung cancer. Sequencing was performed with immunoSEQ multiplex PCR; in TCRdb, only in-frame clones are kept and a portion is missing. The sample yields around 2,800 clones, under 30% seen once. Specimen: lung tumor tissue, collected before any cancer treatment. These receptor sequences come from a woman between 40 and 69 years old with stage III lung adenocarcinoma. The CDR3 runs from the conserved cysteine through the conserved F or W. The order of the fields is D gene, V gene, CDR3 length, clone size, J gene, CDR3 DNA, CDR3 protein. A D gene is named only where the DNA matches it firmly. Clone size is not always given. Where it is, it says once, few, many or a class for expanded clones.

d_gene: NA; v_gene: TRBV6-8; len: 14; abundance: medium-sized; j_gene: TRBJ2-7; CDR3nt: TGTGCCAGCAACCTATCGGGACCGCTCTACGAGCAGTACTTC; CDR3aa: CASNLSGPLYEQYF
d_gene: NA; v_gene: TRBV12-5; len: 18; abundance: NA; j_gene: TRBJ2-6; CDR3nt: TGTGCTAGTGGTTTGGTACCCGACGGGAGCTCTGGGGCCAACGTCCTGACTTTC; CDR3aa: CASGLVPDGSSGANVLTF
d_gene: NA; v_gene: TRBV4-1; len: 17; abundance: few; j_gene: TRBJ1-6; CDR3nt: TGCGCCAGCAGCCGAAAACAGGATAAAACCTATAATTCACCCCTCCACTTT; CDR3aa: CASSRKQDKTYNSPLHF
d_gene: NA; v_gene: TRBV19; len: 15; abundance: NA; j_gene: TRBJ2-1; CDR3nt: TGTGCCAGTAGTAGGGGCCAGGAACCCTACAATGAGCAGTTCTTC; CDR3aa: CASSRGQEPYNEQFF
d_gene: NA; v_gene: TRBV1; len: 16; abundance: few; j_gene: TRBJ1-2; CDR3nt: TGCGCCAGCAGCCAAGAAGTACGGAGTGAGTTGTATGGCTACACCTTC; CDR3aa: CASSQEVRSELYGYTF
d_gene: TRBD1; v_gene: TRBV11-3; len: 15; abundance: few; j_gene: TRBJ2-3; CDR3nt: TGTGCCAGCACGGGACAGGGGTTGGTGACAGATACGCAGTATTTT; CDR3aa: CASTGQGLVTDTQYF
d_gene: NA; v_gene: TRBV7-1; len: 15; abundance: NA; j_gene: TRBJ2-7; CDR3nt: TGTGCCAGCAGCTTAGTAGGGGACACGTCCTACGAGCAGTACTTC; CDR3aa: CASSLVGDTSYEQYF
d_gene: NA; v_gene: TRBV6-8; len: 12; abundance: few; j_gene: TRBJ2-1; CDR3nt: TGTGCCATCAGTGGGGTCCACAATGAGCAGTTCTTC; CDR3aa: CAISGVHNEQFF
d_gene: NA; v_gene: TRBV28; len: 14; abundance: few; j_gene: TRBJ1-1; CDR3nt: TGTGCCAGCAGTTTTAGATTGCCGAACACTGAAGCTTTCTTT; CDR3aa: CASSFRLPNTEAFF
d_gene: TRBD1; v_gene: TRBV5-1; len: 17; abundance: NA; j_gene: TRBJ2-1; CDR3nt: TGCGCCAGCAGCTTCATCCCCGGGACAGGGGGCAACAATGAGCAGTTCTTC; CDR3aa: CASSFIPGTGGNNEQFF
d_gene: NA; v_gene: TRBV6-8; len: 14; abundance: medium-sized; j_gene: TRBJ2-7; CDR3nt: TGTGCCAGCAGGGCCCGGGGGACAACTTACGAGCAGTACTTC; CDR3aa: CASRARGTTYEQYF
d_gene: NA; v_gene: TRBV6-8; len: 13; abundance: NA; j_gene: TRBJ1-1; CDR3nt: TGTGCCATCAGCCGAAAAGAGGAGACTGAAGCTTTCTTT; CDR3aa: CAISRKEETEAFF
d_gene: TRBD1; v_gene: TRBV6-4; len: 16; abundance: NA; j_gene: TRBJ1-5; CDR3nt: TGTGCCAGCAGGCGTCAGGGGGCGGATGGCAATCAGCCCCAGCATTTT; CDR3aa: CASRRQGADGNQPQHF
d_gene: NA; v_gene: TRBV5-1; len: 15; abundance: NA; j_gene: TRBJ1-1; CDR3nt: TGCGCCAGCAGCTTAGACAAGCAGAGGAACACTGAAGCTTTCTTT; CDR3aa: CASSLDKQRNTEAFF
d_gene: TRBD1; v_gene: TRBV9; len: 15; abundance: medium-sized; j_gene: TRBJ2-5; CDR3nt: TGTGCCAGCAGTGGGGGCAGGGGGCAACAAGAGACCCAGTACTTC; CDR3aa: CASSGGRGQQETQYF
d_gene: NA; v_gene: TRBV1; len: 17; abundance: few; j_gene: TRBJ2-1; CDR3nt: TGCACCAGCAGCCAAGTGCCCCGGAGGGTTTCGTACAATGAGCAGTTCTTC; CDR3aa: CTSSQVPRRVSYNEQFF
d_gene: NA; v_gene: TRBV6-8; len: 13; abundance: NA; j_gene: TRBJ1-5; CDR3nt: TGTGCCAGCAGTTGGGACCCGCAGCAGCCCCAGCATTTT; CDR3aa: CASSWDPQQPQHF
d_gene: NA; v_gene: TRBV11-3; len: 14; abundance: NA; j_gene: TRBJ1-1; CDR3nt: TGTGCCAGCAGCTTACCTAATATGAACACTGAAGCTTTCTTT; CDR3aa: CASSLPNMNTEAFF
d_gene: NA; v_gene: TRBV14; len: 15; abundance: NA; j_gene: TRBJ1-4; CDR3nt: TGTGCCAGCAGCCAGGGTAGAGAAACTAATGAAAAACTGTTTTTT; CDR3aa: CASSQGRETNEKLFF
d_gene: TRBD1; v_gene: TRBV28; len: 15; abundance: few; j_gene: TRBJ1-1; CDR3nt: TGTGCCAGCAGGCAACCGGGACAGGGGAACTCTGAAGCTTTCTTT; CDR3aa: CASRQPGQGNSEAFF